This T cell receptor beta chain was found in a study of blood T cell repertoires in COVID-19. V lost 3 bases, J lost 4 bases, and 12 bases lay in between. Germline V gives CDR1 LNHDA, CDR2 SQIVND (reference sequence). The length of the CDR3 is 14 residues. In the original processing: Scientists estimated how many nucleated cells there were by amplifying reference gene primers. TCRdb keeps only in-frame clones here, not all; method: immunoSEQ multiplex PCR. V and J calls and clone size follow that table, whereas D and trimming were derived from the DNA. This table has roughly 350,000 clones, around 87% appearing once.

Sequencing was performed on peripheral blood. This chain links TRBV19 with TRBJ1-1, with D hard to call. The TCR sequence derives from a woman in her thirties with COVID-19, enrolled during active disease. CDR3 DNA sequence: TGTGCCAGTAGTATGATAACATCAAGCACTGAAGCTTTCTTT. It encodes CASSMITSSTEAFF.